This T cell receptor beta chain was observed in a study of T cell responses to AZD1222 COVID-19 vaccine. Study-level background: Second-dose recipients at about 4 or about 12 weeks were treated as one pooled group.

Assay: immunoSEQ multiplex PCR; the TCRdb copy retains only in-frame clones and omits some. The data show some 130,000 clones, 93% seen once. Germline CDR1 and CDR2: LNHDA and SQIVND (reference sequence). This CDR3 has 13 residues. V lost 5 bases and J lost 4; bases outside the gene matches: 4. Turning to this clone: Its antigen is currently unknown.

Overall study results and limits: A mostly white British donor set with more females was recruited, and clonal diversity was possibly underestimated. Sampling captured repertoires only after the peak T cell response. CD4 TCRs covered the whole spike, strongest at regions 160-218 and 743-854.

The J gene is TRBJ1-1, the V gene TRBV19; 7 bases fit TRBD1. This clonotype was obtained from an adult in good health. The material sequenced was peripheral blood, taken on day 0 of AZD1222 vaccination. The CDR3 spells CASSLTGATEAFF. The CDR3 DNA sequence: TGTGCCAGTAGTCTCACAGGGGCCACTGAAGCTTTCTTT.